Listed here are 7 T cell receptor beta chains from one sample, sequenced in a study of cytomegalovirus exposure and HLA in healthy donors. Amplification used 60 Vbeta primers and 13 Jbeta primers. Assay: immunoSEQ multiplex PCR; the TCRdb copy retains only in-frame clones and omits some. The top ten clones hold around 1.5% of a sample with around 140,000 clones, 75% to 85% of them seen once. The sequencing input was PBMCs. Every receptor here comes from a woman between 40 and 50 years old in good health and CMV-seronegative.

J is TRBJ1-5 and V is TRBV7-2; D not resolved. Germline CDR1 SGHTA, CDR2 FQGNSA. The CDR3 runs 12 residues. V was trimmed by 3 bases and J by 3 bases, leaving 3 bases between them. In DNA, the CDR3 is TGTGCCAGCAGCTTCTTCAATCAGCCCCAGCATTTT. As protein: CASSFFNQPQHF.

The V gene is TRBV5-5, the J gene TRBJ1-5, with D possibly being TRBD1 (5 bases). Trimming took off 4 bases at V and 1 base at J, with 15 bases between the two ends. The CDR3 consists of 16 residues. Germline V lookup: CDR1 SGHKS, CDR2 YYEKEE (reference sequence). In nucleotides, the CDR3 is TGTGCCAGCAGCACCCTGGGGGGGGTGAGCAATCAGCCCCAGCATTTT. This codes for CASSTLGGVSNQPQHF. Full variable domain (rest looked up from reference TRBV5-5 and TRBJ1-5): DAGVTQSPTHLIKTRGQQVTLRCSPISGHKSVSWYQQVLGQGPQFIFQYYEKEERGRGNFPDRFSARQFPNYSSELNVNALLLGDSALYLCASSTLGGVSNQPQHFGDGTRLSIL.

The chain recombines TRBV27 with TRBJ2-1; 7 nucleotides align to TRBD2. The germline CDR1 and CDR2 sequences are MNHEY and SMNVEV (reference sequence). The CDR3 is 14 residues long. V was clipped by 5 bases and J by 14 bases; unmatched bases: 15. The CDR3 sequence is CASSPPRLGGREFF. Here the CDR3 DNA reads TGTGCCAGCAGTCCCCCCCGCCTCGGGGGGAGGGAGTTCTTC.

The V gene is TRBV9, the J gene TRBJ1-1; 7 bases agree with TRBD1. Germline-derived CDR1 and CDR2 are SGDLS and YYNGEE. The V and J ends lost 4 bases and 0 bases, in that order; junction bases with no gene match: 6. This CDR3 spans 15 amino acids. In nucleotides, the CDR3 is TGTGCCAGCAGCTCTCGGACAGGTCTGAACACTGAAGCTTTCTTT. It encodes CASSSRTGLNTEAFF.

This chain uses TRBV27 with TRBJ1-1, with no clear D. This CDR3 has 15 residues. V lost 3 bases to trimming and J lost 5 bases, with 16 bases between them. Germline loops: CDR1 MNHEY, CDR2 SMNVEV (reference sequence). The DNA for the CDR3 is TGTGCCAGCAGTTTTACGGGGAAGGGAAGAACTGAAGCTTTCTTT. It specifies CASSFTGKGRTEAFF.

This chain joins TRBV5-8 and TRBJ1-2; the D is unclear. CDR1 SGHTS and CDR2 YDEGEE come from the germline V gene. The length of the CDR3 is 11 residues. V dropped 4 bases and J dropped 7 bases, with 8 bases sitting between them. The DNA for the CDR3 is TGTGCCAGCAGCCCATCGGGTGGCTACACCTTC. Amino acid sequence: CASSPSGGYTF.

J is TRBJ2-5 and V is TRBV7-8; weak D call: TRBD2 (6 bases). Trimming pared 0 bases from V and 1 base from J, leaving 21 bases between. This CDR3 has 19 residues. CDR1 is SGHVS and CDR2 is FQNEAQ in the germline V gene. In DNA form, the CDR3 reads TGTGCCAGCAGCTTAGCGGAGGGCAGACACCGGCAGACCCAAGAGACCCAGTACTTC. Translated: CASSLAEGRHRQTQETQYF.